The table lists the clone carrying this T cell receptor beta chain with a few counts. Original processing notes: Amplification of reference gene primers was used by the study to estimate nucleated cell counts. Repertoires were generated with immunoSEQ multiplex PCR, while TCRdb's copy carries only in-frame clones and drops some. The DNA was the basis for D and trimming; V, J and clone size are from that table. The sample contains 200,000 or so clones, 88% of which appear only once. The ends lost 6 bases at V and 5 bases at J; junction bases unmatched: 8. Germline CDR1 and CDR2: SQVTM and ANQGSEA. The CDR3 contains 13 residues. This sample was taken from a study of blood T cell repertoires in COVID-19. Study overall: COVID-19 samples from acute and convalescent phases originated in the United States, Italy and Spain. In each case, the material was cDNA or gDNA derived from T cells, B-cell-depleted T cells, or PBMCs.

Material: peripheral blood. This TCR was sampled from a woman aged 60-75 years with acute or convalescent COVID-19. The chain carries TRBV29-1 and TRBJ1-2, with 8 positions matching TRBD1. The chain's CDR3 is CSVYRQGLYGYTF. The CDR3 DNA reads as TGCAGCGTCTACAGACAGGGGCTGTATGGCTACACCTTC.